The TCR beta chain under discussion was sequenced for a study of lymphopenia after photon versus proton radiotherapy. Overall study findings and caveats: Larger post-nadir TCR diversity loss correlated inversely with survival in deceased patients. After lymphocyte nadir, photon-treated repertoires showed oligoclonal expansion, especially CD8+ Temra. Authors raise, but do not show, better survival with proton therapy. Relative stability marked proton patients; photon patients lost diversity and naive cells.

Note on this clone: Its antigen is undetermined.

Method: immunoSEQ multiplex PCR; TCRdb's copy keeps in-frame clones and lacks some. This sample yields about 29,000 clones, of which approximately 88% are seen a single time; about 50% belongs to the top ten. The CDR3 sequence is 17 residues long. Germline V gene sequence: CDR1 SGHAT, CDR2 FQNNGV. The V gene lost 5 bases and the J gene lost 7 bases, with 24 bases spanning the gap. The clonotype comes from a woman aged 55-69 years with cholangiocarcinoma. Some clones in this sample may be carry-over from other donors' samples. The genes are TRBV11-2 and TRBJ2-4; D possibly corresponds to TRBD1 (6 bases). The sequences come from peripheral blood, collected from a patient treated with proton-based radiotherapy. The chain's CDR3 is CASSTGGGAEAGNIQYF. The CDR3 DNA follows: TGTGCCAGCAGCACTGGTGGGGGCGCCGAGGCAGGGAACATTCAGTACTTC.